Each of the 20 T cell receptor beta chains below was sequenced from the same sample in a study of monozygotic twins with inflammatory bowel disease. TCRdb derives one entry per CDR3 protein from the 5' RACE reads, leaving out DNA. The sample data list 200,000 to 250,000 distinct CDR3 sequences. Sequencing was performed on blood. These TCRs come from a human donor with ulcerative colitis or Crohn's disease, or a healthy co-twin of an affected twin (not recorded which).

The rearrangement links TRBV7-2 to TRBJ1-2. This CDR3 contains 12 residues. In germline, CDR1 is SGHTA, CDR2 FQGNSA. CDR3 sequence reads: CASSEQYYGYTF.

V is TRBV18 and J is TRBJ2-7; there is no DNA to check the TCRdb D call of TRBD1. This CDR3 is built from 14 residues. Germline V CDR1 and CDR2: KGHSH, LQKENI. CDR3 loop: CASSPDRVAYEQYF. The variable domain in full, completed from reference TRBV18 and TRBJ2-7, reads NAGVMQNPRHLVRRRGQEARLRCSPMKGHSHVYWYRQLPEEGLKFMVYLQKENIIDESGMPKERFSAEFPKEGPSILRIQQVVRGDSAAYFCASSPDRVAYEQYFGPGTRLTVT.

The rearrangement joins TRBV7-6 to TRBJ1-1; as DNA is missing, the TRBD1 call by TCRdb cannot be tested. The CDR3 is made up of 16 amino acids. The germline V gene has CDR1 SGHVS and CDR2 FNYEAQ. CDR3 loop: CASSLSSGQGNTEAFF.

V is TRBV5-1 and J is TRBJ1-1; no DNA is available, so the TRBD1 call from TCRdb remains unchecked. Looked up from germline, CDR1 is SGHRS and CDR2 is YFSETQ. The CDR3 is made up of 15 amino acids. CDR3 in amino acids: CTSSLNRAGNTEAFF.

The CDR3 is CASSPGDYQPQHF. The chain has TRBV25-1 and TRBJ1-5; TCRdb calls TRBD1, which cannot be checked without DNA. Germline V lookup: CDR1 MGHDK, CDR2 SYGVNS. This CDR3 has 13 residues.

V is TRBV7-2 and J is TRBJ2-2; without DNA, the TCRdb call of TRBD1 cannot be checked. This CDR3 spans 15 amino acids. The germline V gene encodes CDR1 SGHTA and CDR2 FQGNSA. The CDR3 is CASSLFKGGGGELFF.

The chain combines TRBV20-1 with TRBJ2-7; TCRdb names TRBD2, which stays unverified in the absence of DNA. Germline assignment: CDR1 DFQATT and CDR2 SNEGSKA (reference sequence). The CDR3 is made up of 14 amino acids. CDR3 sequence: CSASEGLADYEQYF.

This chain uses TRBV20-1 with TRBJ1-1. CDR1 and CDR2 from the germline V gene are DFQATT and SNEGSKA (reference sequence). This CDR3 is 13 amino acids long. The CDR3 loop is CSAKRSGNTEAFF.

This chain uses TRBV5-1 with TRBJ2-1; TCRdb lists TRBD2, though no DNA is available to test this call. There are 16 residues in the CDR3. CDR1 and CDR2 from the germline V gene are SGHRS and YFSETQ. This chain's CDR3 is CASSWHLAGAANEQFF.

The chain carries TRBV5-1 and TRBJ2-7. Germline V gene sequence: CDR1 SGHRS, CDR2 YFSETQ. The CDR3 is 13 residues long. CDR3 amino acids: CASSSTDSYEQYF. The whole variable domain, filled in from reference TRBV5-1 and TRBJ2-7, reads KAGVTQTPRYLIKTRGQQVTLSCSPISGHRSVSWYQQTPGQGLQFLFEYFSETQRNKGNFPGRFSGRQFSNSRSEMNVSTLELGDSALYLCASSSTDSYEQYFGPGTRLTVT.

CDR3: CASSFNLGANYGYTF. The rearrangement links TRBV7-2 to TRBJ1-2. The V gene's germline CDR1 is SGHTA and CDR2 FQGNSA. The CDR3 is 15 amino acids.

V gene TRBV12-3 or TRBV12-4 combines with J gene TRBJ1-5. This CDR3 comprises 14 residues. The CDR3 sequence is CASSSTGRHQPQHF.

The V and J genes are TRBV19 and TRBJ1-4; TCRdb names TRBD1, which stays unverified in the absence of DNA. Germline V gene lookup returns CDR1 LNHDA and CDR2 SQIVND (reference sequence). This CDR3 region has 19 residues. The CDR3 protein is CASRTGFAGQRTTNEKLFF. Full variable domain (rest looked up from reference TRBV19 and TRBJ1-4): DGGITQSPKYLFRKEGQNVTLSCEQNLNHDAMYWYRQDPGQGLRLIYYSQIVNDFQKGDIAEGYSVSREKKESFPLTVTSAQKNPTAFYLCASRTGFAGQRTTNEKLFFGSGTQLSVL.

CDR3 amino acids: CASSLESLGGEAFF. V is TRBV5-1 and J is TRBJ1-1; TCRdb reports TRBD1, a call that lacks DNA to check it against. The germline gives CDR1 SGHRS, CDR2 YFSETQ. The CDR3 totals 14 residues. Complete variable domain (other parts from reference TRBV5-1 and TRBJ1-1): KAGVTQTPRYLIKTRGQQVTLSCSPISGHRSVSWYQQTPGQGLQFLFEYFSETQRNKGNFPGRFSGRQFSNSRSEMNVSTLELGDSALYLCASSLESLGGEAFFGQGTRLTVV.

V is TRBV29-1 and J is TRBJ1-1; checking the TCRdb D call of TRBD1 is not possible without DNA. Germline lookup yields CDR1 SQVTM and CDR2 ANQGSEA. This CDR3 spans 12 amino acids. The CDR3 is CSAGTANTEAFF.

The chain combines TRBV12-3 or TRBV12-4 with TRBJ2-3; TCRdb lists TRBD1, though no DNA is available to test this call. The CDR3 is made up of 15 amino acids. CDR3 residues: CASGVAGGHTDTQYF.

The chain carries TRBV5-1 and TRBJ2-7; the D gene TCRdb calls, TRBD1, cannot be checked with no DNA. Germline values: CDR1 SGHRS, CDR2 YFSETQ. The CDR3 is made up of 16 amino acids. This CDR3 reads CASSGGSGGTSYEQYF.

The V gene is TRBV19, the J gene TRBJ2-2; without DNA, the TCRdb call of TRBD1 cannot be checked. This CDR3 comprises 17 residues. CDR1 and CDR2 from the germline V gene are LNHDA and SQIVND (reference sequence). CDR3 in amino acids: CASAPPGGARVTGELFF.

This chain uses TRBV5-4 with TRBJ1-5. Per germline, CDR1 SGHNT and CDR2 YYREEE (reference sequence). The CDR3 is made up of 15 amino acids. The CDR3 loop reads CASSLDSSSNQPQHF.

V usage is TRBV12-3 or TRBV12-4 and J usage is TRBJ2-5; the TCRdb D gene call, TRBD1, has no DNA to confirm it. The CDR3 sequence is 18 residues long. The CDR3 loop reads CASSPRQPGSGIGETQYF.